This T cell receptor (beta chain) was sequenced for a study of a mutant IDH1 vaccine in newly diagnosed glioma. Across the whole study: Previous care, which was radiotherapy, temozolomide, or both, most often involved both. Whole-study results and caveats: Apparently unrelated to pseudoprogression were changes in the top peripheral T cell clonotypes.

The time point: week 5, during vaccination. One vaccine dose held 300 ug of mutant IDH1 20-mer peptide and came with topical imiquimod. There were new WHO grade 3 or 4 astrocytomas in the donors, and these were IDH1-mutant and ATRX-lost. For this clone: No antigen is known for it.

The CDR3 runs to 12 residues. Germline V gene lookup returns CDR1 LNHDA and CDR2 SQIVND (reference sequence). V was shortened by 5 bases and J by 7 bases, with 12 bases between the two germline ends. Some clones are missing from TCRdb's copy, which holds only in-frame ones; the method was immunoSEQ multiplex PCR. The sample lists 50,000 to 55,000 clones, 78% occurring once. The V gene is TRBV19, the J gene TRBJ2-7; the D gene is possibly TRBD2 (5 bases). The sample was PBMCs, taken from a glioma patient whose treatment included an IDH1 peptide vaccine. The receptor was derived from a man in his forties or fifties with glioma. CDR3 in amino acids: CASSWIPGEQYF. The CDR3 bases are TGTGCCAGTAGTTGGATCCCGGGGGAGCAGTACTTC.